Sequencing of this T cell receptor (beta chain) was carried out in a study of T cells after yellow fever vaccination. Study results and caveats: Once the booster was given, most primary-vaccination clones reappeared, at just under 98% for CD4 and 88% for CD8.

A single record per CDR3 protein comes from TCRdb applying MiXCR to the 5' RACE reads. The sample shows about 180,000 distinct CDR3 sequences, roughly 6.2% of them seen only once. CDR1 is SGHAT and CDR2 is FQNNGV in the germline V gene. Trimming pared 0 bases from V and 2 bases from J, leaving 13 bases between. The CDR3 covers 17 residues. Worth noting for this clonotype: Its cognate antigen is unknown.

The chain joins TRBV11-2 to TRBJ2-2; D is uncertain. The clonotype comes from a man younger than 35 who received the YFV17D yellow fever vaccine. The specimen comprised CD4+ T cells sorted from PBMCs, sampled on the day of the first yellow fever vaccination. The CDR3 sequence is CASSLDPWQSNTGELFF. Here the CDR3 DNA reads TGTGCCAGCAGCTTAGATCCGTGGCAGAGTAACACCGGGGAGCTGTTTTTT.